This T cell receptor beta chain was obtained from a study of regulatory T cells in long-lasting Graves disease. About the study: Antithyroid drugs had been given to newly diagnosed Graves' patients for under 3 months.

Building the TCR beta libraries relied on iRepertoire HTBI primers, and CDR3 regions underwent Arm-PCR. TCRdb itself ran the multiplex PCR reads through MiXCR, one entry per CDR3 protein. This table has 510,000 or so distinct CDR3 sequences, around 11% appearing once. In its sample, this clonotype was seen many times. Its matching antigen is unknown. The time point was: newly diagnosed GD, antithyroid drugs for less than 3 months. With RNA extracted from PBMCs as input, the TCR library was made. V lost 3 bases, J lost 10 bases, and 12 bases lay in between. The germline gives CDR1 KGHSH, CDR2 LQKENI. The CDR3 spans 13 residues. Points from the study as a whole: The analysis examined peripheral blood only and excluded thyroid tissue.

These records were also assigned to another study, of T cells in Graves' hyperthyroidism and ophthalmopathy. That report notes: Diagnoses used clinical symptoms, serum thyroxine and TRAb, thyroid ultrasound and orbital computed tomography. First-round RT-PCR targeting the TCR CDR3 was performed with the HTBI primer set.

The sequence was collected from a woman in her 30s with Graves disease. The sample here was peripheral blood mononuclear cells (PBMCs), taken at new diagnosis, from a patient treated with antithyroid drugs. V gene TRBV18 combines with J gene TRBJ2-2; unclear D gene. The CDR3 DNA is TGTGCCAGCTCACCCCCGGTATTCGTGGAGCTGTTTTTT. Encoded protein: CASSPPVFVELFF.